The 5 T cell receptor beta chains listed next were all sequenced from one sample in a study of T cells in Graves' hyperthyroidism and ophthalmopathy. There were TCR beta CDR3 regions amplified from RNA transcripts. The HTBI set primed first-round TCR CDR3 RT-PCR. TCRdb used MiXCR to reprocess the multiplex PCR reads, holding one entry per CDR3 protein. Here the sample spans about 250,000 distinct CDR3 sequences, about 25% being singletons. The specimen was blood. These receptor sequences come from a middle-aged woman with Graves' ophthalmopathy.

This clonotype was counted many times. One base away lies a much larger clone, so this may be a sequencing read error. This chain connects TRBV6-5 to TRBJ1-1; tentatively, D is TRBD1 (5 bases). The CDR3 spans 13 residues. Between the trimmed V and J ends, which lost 7 bases and 0 bases, there was a span of 9 bases. Germline CDR1 and CDR2: MNHEY and SVGAGI. CDR3 DNA sequence: TGTGCCAGCAAACGACAGTTGAACACTGAAGCTTTCTTT. It yields the protein CASKRQLNTEAFF.

The J gene is TRBJ1-5, the V gene TRBV6-1, with TRBD1 matching over 10 bases. The length of the CDR3 is 16 residues. The V and J ends lost 6 bases and 6 bases, in that order; junction bases with no gene match: 11. CDR1 MNHNS and CDR2 SASEGT come from the germline V gene. The CDR3 loop is CASSDLDRGWVQPQHF. DNA for the CDR3: TGTGCCAGCAGCGATCTGGACAGGGGGTGGGTTCAGCCCCAGCATTTT.

This clonotype was detected ten times or more. The chain carries TRBV3-1 and TRBJ1-1; 10 nucleotides agree with TRBD1. V lost 4 bases to trimming and J lost 0 bases; unmatched junction nucleotides: 2. There are 15 residues in the CDR3. CDR1 is LGHDT and CDR2 is YNNKEL in the germline V gene (reference sequence). CDR3 coding DNA: TGTGCCAGCAGCCGTGGGACAGGGGTGAACACTGAAGCTTTCTTT. This sequence encodes CASSRGTGVNTEAFF.

Ten or more counts support this clonotype. This chain links TRBV28 with TRBJ1-5; D not resolved. Germline loops: CDR1 MDHEN, CDR2 SYDVKM. The CDR3 spans 16 residues. Trimming pared 7 bases from V and 2 bases from J, leaving 18 bases between. CDR3 sequence reads: CASTPPPDGGNQPQHF. CDR3 sequence (DNA): TGTGCCAGCACCCCACCACCGGACGGAGGCAATCAGCCCCAGCATTTT.

This clonotype was counted at least ten times. The J gene is TRBJ2-5, the V gene TRBV9; 11 bases agree with TRBD2. Trimming cost V 0 bases and J 2 bases; bases outside gene matches: 6. Germline V gives CDR1 SGDLS, CDR2 YYNGEE. This CDR3 has 17 residues. CDR3 sequence: CASSVALAGGRQETQYF. CDR3 bases: TGTGCCAGCAGCGTAGCGTTAGCGGGAGGGCGACAAGAGACCCAGTACTTC. Drawing the rest from reference TRBV9 and TRBJ2-5, the complete variable domain is DSGVTQTPKHLITATGQRVTLRCSPRSGDLSVYWYQQSLDQGLQFLIQYYNGEERAKGNILERFSAQQFPDLHSELNLSSLELGDSALYFCASSVALAGGRQETQYFGPGTRLLVL.